Listed below are T cell receptor beta chains from one sample, sequenced in a study of control samples from healthy donors and cancer patients. Only in-frame clones appear in the TCRdb table, and some are missing; sequencing was by immunoSEQ multiplex PCR. Of around 140,000 clones in the sample, about 89% were seen once. Material: blood. Receptors were obtained from a young man in good health. The CDR3 runs from the conserved cysteine through the conserved F or W. The order of the fields is V gene, CDR3 length, D gene, clone size, CDR3 protein. A D gene is named only where the DNA matches it firmly. Some rows have no size entry. The others give once, few or many, or a class for an expanded clone.

>TRBV5-1|12|-|-
CASSLSGDGYTF
>TRBV4-1|19|TRBD2|-
CASSQEKVTSGGISYEQYF
>TRBV19|12|-|-
CAAMGGGTEAFF
>TRBV5-1|16|-|-
CASSSAGGGANEKLFF
>TRBV7-9|14|-|-
CASRGAVSTDTQYF
>TRBV6-1|14|TRBD1|-
CASSEVRGYTEAFF
>TRBV7-2|13|-|-
CASSFGWTETQYF
>TRBV25-1|13|TRBD2|-
CASSVSGGYEQYF
>TRBV5-4|15|TRBD1|-
CASSLGQGEIGELFF
>TRBV7-3|13|-|-
CASSRVGTDTQYF
>TRBV5-1|14|-|-
CASSFDGVLTEAFF
>TRBV2|19|TRBD2|-
CASSELQLAGGSRTDTQYF
>TRBV10-3|15|TRBD1|-
CATVRGQGARETQYF
>TRBV4-3|15|TRBD2|-
CASSQTIGEGYEQYF
>TRBV28|13|-|-
CASRDQLNEKLFF
>TRBV4-1|18|TRBD1|-
CASSQEGWTGGSTDTQYF
>TRBV7-3|15|TRBD1|-
CASSRPDRNNEKLFF
>TRBV4-2|13|-|-
CASSHTGGHEQYF
>TRBV19|12|-|-
CASSMGGTEAFF
>TRBV13|16|TRBD2|-
CASSLITGGPTDTQYF
>TRBV19|16|-|-
CASSPRRQERNSPLHF
>TRBV4-1|17|TRBD1|-
CASSLRQGFLSYNEQFF
>TRBV5-6|14|-|once
CASTQAGRIGGYTF
>TRBV10-1|16|TRBD2|-
CASSEGLAGGQETQYF
>TRBV6-5|13|TRBD1|-
CASSPGQDQPQHF
>TRBV4-3|15|-|-
CASSQRHPLADTQYF
>TRBV5-4|13|TRBD2|-
CASTTGGTETQYF
>TRBV7-6|14|TRBD1|-
CASRPGGTNEKLFF
>TRBV2|14|TRBD2|-
CASRISGGEKTQYF
>TRBV12-3/TRBV12-4|11|-|-
CASSLGLGAFF
>TRBV28|14|-|-
CASSLTGLNVAQHF
>TRBV5-1|15|-|-
CASSPWGNVKETQYF
>TRBV12-3/TRBV12-4|13|-|once
CASREGSNQPQHF
>TRBV4-3|19|-|-
CASSQEWAGSPRTISPLHF
>TRBV19|14|-|-
CASSIVALTDTQYF
>TRBV6-1|14|TRBD1|-
CASSEVGQGGGYTF
>TRBV4-3|18|TRBD1|-
CASSQDHKTGPSGNTIYF
>TRBV28|13|TRBD2|-
CASSLGGTGELFF
>TRBV19|13|TRBD1|-
CASSKTGTTEAFF
>TRBV12-3/TRBV12-4|12|-|once
CASSLWGETQYF
>TRBV19|14|-|-
CASTDRTVNTEAFF